The next 28 T cell receptor beta chains were all read from a single sample in a study of T cell responses to AZD1222 COVID-19 vaccine. Repertoires were generated with immunoSEQ multiplex PCR, while TCRdb's copy carries only in-frame clones and drops some. The table has about 150,000 clones, approximately 90% seen once; the top ten hold over 1.2%. The sample in question was peripheral blood, obtained 28 days after the second AZD1222 dose. The receptor set was obtained from an adult who received the AZD1222 COVID-19 vaccine.

J is TRBJ2-1 and V is TRBV19; D not resolved. V was shortened by 5 bases and J by 8 bases, with 13 bases between the two germline ends. Germline CDR1 reads LNHDA; CDR2 reads SQIVND (reference sequence). This CDR3 contains 13 residues. CDR3 sequence: CASSLSPRDEQFF. In nucleotides, the CDR3 is TGTGCCAGTAGTCTGAGCCCGAGAGATGAGCAGTTCTTC.

The chain uses TRBV9 and TRBJ1-5, with D tentatively TRBD1 (6 bases). This CDR3 is 15 amino acids long. Per germline, CDR1 SGDLS and CDR2 YYNGEE. Trimming stripped 0 bases from V and 4 bases from J, with 11 bases between. The CDR3 here is CASSVAGASNQPQHF. The DNA for the CDR3 is TGTGCCAGCAGCGTAGCGGGGGCCTCAAATCAGCCCCAGCATTTT.

The chain uses TRBV7-8 and TRBJ2-2; D may be TRBD1 or TRBD2 (6 bases each). CDR3 length equals 16 residues. Between the trimmed V and J ends, which lost 4 bases and 4 bases, there was a span of 16 bases. CDR1 is SGHVS, CDR2 FQNEAQ, per germline. The CDR3 loop reads CASSSQGRGGTGELFF. DNA for the CDR3: TGTGCCAGCAGCTCGCAAGGCAGGGGAGGCACCGGGGAGCTGTTTTTT. The full variable domain, in which reference TRBV7-8 and TRBJ2-2 provide the parts outside the CDR3, is GAGVSQSPRYKVAKRGQDVALRCDPISGHVSLFWYQQALGQGPEFLTYFQNEAQLDKSGLPSDRFFAERPEGSVSTLKIQRTQQEDSAVYLCASSSQGRGGTGELFFGEGSRLTVL.

In this sample, this clone turned up once. The genes are TRBV5-8 and TRBJ1-1, with 7 bases that match TRBD1. From germline, CDR1 is SGHTS and CDR2 YDEGEE. The CDR3 extends over 15 amino acids. With 4 bases clipped from V and 2 bases from J, the junction kept 8 bases outside the gene matches. As DNA, the CDR3 is TGTGCCAGCAGCCGGATCGGGGACAGCAACACTGAAGCTTTCTTT. Protein sequence: CASSRIGDSNTEAFF. Full variable domain (outside the CDR3, taken from reference TRBV5-8 and TRBJ1-1): EAGVTQSPTHLIKTRGQQATLRCSPISGHTSVYWYQQALGLGLQFLLWYDEGEERNRGNFPPRFSGRQFPNYSSELNVNALELEDSALYLCASSRIGDSNTEAFFGQGTRLTVV.

The chain is built from TRBV11-3 and TRBJ1-1; D uncertain. The ends were cut back, 0 bases at V and 3 bases at J, with 5 bases in the middle. This CDR3 spans 13 amino acids. In germline, CDR1 is SGHNT, CDR2 YENEEA. As DNA, the CDR3 is TGTGCCAGCAGCTTAGATAAGTACACTGAAGCTTTCTTT. This codes for CASSLDKYTEAFF.

V is TRBV2 and J is TRBJ2-7, with 16 bases that match TRBD2. The CDR3 has 17 amino acids. The ends lost 6 bases at V and 0 bases at J; junction bases unmatched: 5. CDR1 is SNHLY, CDR2 FYNNEI, per germline. The chain's CDR3 is CASRGLAGGLSSYEQYF. CDR3 nucleotides: TGTGCCAGCAGGGGACTAGCGGGAGGGCTTAGCTCCTACGAGCAGTACTTC.

This clone has a single count. This chain joins TRBV9 and TRBJ1-1; 9 bases line up with TRBD1. Germline trimming cut 4 bases from V and 2 bases from J; bases unmatched to any gene: 9. The CDR3 is 16 amino acids. Germline assignment: CDR1 SGDLS and CDR2 YYNGEE. This chain's CDR3 is CASSMSRTGVNTEAFF. The CDR3 nucleotides are TGTGCCAGCAGCATGTCTCGGACAGGGGTAAACACTGAAGCTTTCTTT.

The chain joins TRBV13 to TRBJ2-3; tentative D call: TRBD2 (5 bases). V lost 1 base to trimming and J lost 2 bases, with 16 bases between them. The V gene's germline CDR1 is PRHDT and CDR2 FYEKMQ (reference sequence). The CDR3 has 17 amino acids. DNA for the CDR3: TGTGCCAGCAGCTTAGTTAACCTTGGACGGGACACAGATACGCAGTATTTT. The encoded protein is CASSLVNLGRDTDTQYF.

The V call is TRBV19, the J call TRBJ2-4; 8 bases align to TRBD2. V shed 7 bases, J shed 6 bases, and the junction held 5 bases outside the gene matches. The CDR3 is 13 amino acids. Germline CDR1 LNHDA, CDR2 SQIVND (reference sequence). CDR3 sequence reads: CASNWRGVNIQYF. The CDR3 nucleotides are TGTGCCAGTAACTGGCGGGGGGTAAACATTCAGTACTTC.

This clone was observed a handful of times. The rearrangement links TRBV5-1 to TRBJ1-1; D gene ambiguous. V lost 2 bases, J lost 2 bases, and 7 bases lay in between. The CDR3 totals 13 residues. Germline lookup yields CDR1 SGHRS and CDR2 YFSETQ. The CDR3 DNA sequence: TGCGCCAGCAGCTTCCAGGTTAACACTGAAGCTTTCTTT. As protein: CASSFQVNTEAFF. Using reference TRBV5-1 and TRBJ1-1 for the parts outside the CDR3, the full variable domain is KAGVTQTPRYLIKTRGQQVTLSCSPISGHRSVSWYQQTPGQGLQFLFEYFSETQRNKGNFPGRFSGRQFSNSRSEMNVSTLELGDSALYLCASSFQVNTEAFFGQGTRLTVV.

The chain joins TRBV27 to TRBJ2-7; D gene unclear. Germline values: CDR1 MNHEY, CDR2 SMNVEV (reference sequence). The CDR3 has 14 residues. The V end was cut by 9 bases, the J end by 2 bases, with 17 bases between. The CDR3 here is CASFGASGPYEQYF. CDR3 coding DNA: TGTGCCAGTTTCGGTGCGTCCGGACCCTACGAGCAGTACTTC.

The chain recombines TRBV4-2 with TRBJ1-1, with a weak D call TRBD1 (6 bases). CDR1 and CDR2 (germline): LGHNA, YNFKEQ. There are 15 residues in the CDR3. V was shortened by 2 bases and J by 6 bases, with 16 bases between the two germline ends. CDR3 loop: CASSQSGTTGPEAFF. The CDR3 DNA reads as TGTGCCAGCAGCCAATCCGGGACAACCGGCCCTGAAGCTTTCTTT.

The chain is built from TRBV30 and TRBJ1-2, with D possibly being TRBD1 (5 bases). CDR3 size: 15 residues. V was pared by 8 bases and J by 3 bases, with 22 bases between. The germline CDR1 and CDR2 sequences are GTSNPN and SVGIG (reference sequence). The DNA of the CDR3 is TGTGCCAAGGGACCAGGAATGGAGTCGGACTATGGCTACACCTTC. Protein product: CAKGPGMESDYGYTF.

This chain links TRBV19 with TRBJ1-2; D is undetermined. The V gene lost 4 bases and the J gene lost 10 bases, with 10 bases spanning the gap. The CDR3 loop spans 11 amino acids. Germline loops: CDR1 LNHDA, CDR2 SQIVND (reference sequence). This chain's CDR3 is CASSTRTDYTF. Written as DNA, the CDR3 is TGTGCCAGTAGTACCCGGACCGACTACACCTTC. The full variable domain, rest sourced from reference TRBV19 and TRBJ1-2, is DGGITQSPKYLFRKEGQNVTLSCEQNLNHDAMYWYRQDPGQGLRLIYYSQIVNDFQKGDIAEGYSVSREKKESFPLTVTSAQKNPTAFYLCASSTRTDYTFGSGTRLTVV.

This clone appeared a single time. CDR3 in amino acids: CASSSEFSNQPQHF. CDR3 coding DNA: TGCGCCAGCAGCTCTGAGTTTAGCAATCAGCCCCAGCATTTT. The J gene is TRBJ1-5, the V gene TRBV4-1; D not certain. This CDR3 has 14 amino acids. Germline loops: CDR1 MGHRA, CDR2 YSYEKL. V lost 5 bases and J 0 bases, leaving 8 bases between the germline ends.

V and J are TRBV11-2 and TRBJ1-1; 8 nucleotides line up with TRBD1. Unmatched junction bases numbered 8, after V lost 5 bases and J lost 0 bases. From germline, CDR1 is SGHAT and CDR2 FQNNGV. The CDR3 has 16 residues. CDR3 sequence (DNA): TGTGCCAGCAGCCCTTGGACAGGGCCCATGAACACTGAAGCTTTCTTT. Amino acid sequence: CASSPWTGPMNTEAFF. The whole variable domain, remainder taken from reference TRBV11-2 and TRBJ1-1, is EAGVAQSPRYKIIEKRQSVAFWCNPISGHATLYWYQQILGQGPKLLIQFQNNGVVDDSQLPKDRFSAERLKGVDSTLKIQPAKLEDSAVYLCASSPWTGPMNTEAFFGQGTRLTVV.

The chain has TRBV19 and TRBJ1-2; D gene ambiguous. In germline, CDR1 is LNHDA, CDR2 SQIVND (reference sequence). This CDR3 comprises 14 residues. V dropped 3 bases and J dropped 7 bases, with 15 bases sitting between them. The CDR3 loop reads CASSIENGVGGYTF. The CDR3, as DNA: TGTGCCAGTAGTATTGAAAATGGGGTTGGTGGCTACACCTTC.

The rearrangement uses TRBV18 and TRBJ1-2; 7 positions agree with TRBD1. The V gene end was trimmed by 3 bases and the J gene end by 5 bases; junction bases not matched to a gene: 9. Per germline, CDR1 KGHSH and CDR2 LQKENI. The CDR3 covers 15 residues. CDR3 sequence (DNA): TGTGCCAGCTCACCCATGACAGGGTCTTCGTATGGCTACACCTTC. This codes for CASSPMTGSSYGYTF.

This clone showed up just once. V is TRBV9 and J is TRBJ2-3, with TRBD2 as a possible D gene (7 bases). V dropped 4 bases and J dropped 3 bases, with 18 bases sitting between them. The CDR3 length is 16 residues. Germline lookup yields CDR1 SGDLS and CDR2 YYNGEE. The CDR3: CASSSWVGRGTDTQYF. In nucleotides, the CDR3 is TGTGCCAGCAGCTCATGGGTAGGGAGGGGGACAGATACGCAGTATTTT.

The rearrangement joins TRBV2 to TRBJ1-4, with a tentative D call TRBD1 (6 bases). The germline V and J ends were trimmed by 5 bases and 7 bases, with 14 bases remaining between them. The germline V gene encodes CDR1 SNHLY and CDR2 FYNNEI. CDR3 length equals 14 residues. The CDR3 sequence is CASSRTGTPEKLFF. The DNA for the CDR3 is TGTGCCAGCAGTCGGACCGGGACACCTGAAAAACTGTTTTTT.

This chain uses TRBV3-1 (or the pseudogene TRBV3-2) with TRBJ1-1; TRBD1 might be the D (6 bases). Trimming cost V 1 base and J 0 bases, with 21 bases left between them. The germline CDR1 and CDR2 sequences are LGHDT and YNNKEL (reference sequence). The CDR3 spans 19 residues. The chain's CDR3 is CASSQGPIQGAWMNTEAFF. The CDR3 nucleotides read TGTGCCAGCAGCCAAGGGCCTATACAGGGAGCTTGGATGAACACTGAAGCTTTCTTT.

The chain uses TRBV30 and TRBJ1-6; perhaps TRBD1 as D (5 bases). The CDR3 sequence is 16 residues long. Per germline, CDR1 GTSNPN and CDR2 SVGIG (reference sequence). Trimming removed 4 bases from V and 6 bases from J, with 19 bases in between. In DNA form, the CDR3 reads TGTGCCTGGATGAGAGTCGGGTCGGGGCCTAATTCACCCCTCCACTTT. This gives the protein CAWMRVGSGPNSPLHF.

The genes are TRBV28 and TRBJ1-4; D call uncertain. V lost 7 bases and J 5 bases, leaving 11 bases between the germline ends. Germline loops: CDR1 MDHEN, CDR2 SYDVKM. CDR3 length: 13 amino acids. CDR3 loop: CASTAVLNEKLFF. The CDR3 DNA reads TGTGCCAGCACCGCCGTCCTAAATGAAAAACTGTTTTTT.

This clone was seen only once. The chain recombines TRBV11-2 with TRBJ1-1, with TRBD1 as a possible D gene (5 bases). Trimming left V 5 bases short and J 7 bases short, with 17 bases between. Germline V CDR1 and CDR2: SGHAT, FQNNGV. This CDR3 has 14 amino acids. The CDR3: CASSRPEGNREAFF. Written as DNA, the CDR3 is TGTGCCAGCAGCCGTCCCGAGGGGAACCGTGAAGCTTTCTTT.

This clone showed up just once. This sequence joins TRBV7-9 and TRBJ2-2, with 11 bases matching TRBD2. The V gene's germline CDR1 is SEHNR and CDR2 FQNEAQ (reference sequence). CDR3 size: 18 residues. The V gene end was trimmed by 1 base and the J gene end by 2 bases; junction bases not matched to a gene: 6. The CDR3 sequence: CASSLDIRLAGNTGELFF. The CDR3 region has the DNA TGTGCCAGCAGCTTAGACATCCGACTAGCGGGAAACACCGGGGAGCTGTTTTTT.

This clone was picked up a small number of times. The V gene is TRBV7-8, the J gene TRBJ2-2; 7 bases fit TRBD2. The J segment lost 8 bases and the V segment lost 3 bases, leaving 9 bases of the junction unmatched. This CDR3 comprises 15 residues. Germline CDR1 is SGHVS and CDR2 is FQNEAQ. This CDR3 reads CASSLLAGVGGELFF. The CDR3 region has the DNA TGTGCCAGCAGCTTGCTTGCGGGAGTAGGGGGGGAGCTGTTTTTT.

This chain joins TRBV4-1 and TRBJ2-7; D might be TRBD2 (6 bases). The length of the CDR3 is 16 residues. CDR1 is MGHRA, CDR2 YSYEKL, per germline. V lost 4 bases to trimming and J lost 2 bases, with 18 bases between them. Here the CDR3 DNA reads TGCGCCAGCAGCCTAGGAGATGGAGGGAACCCCTACGAGCAGTACTTC. Its translation is CASSLGDGGNPYEQYF.

The CDR3 region has the DNA TGTGCCAGCAGTGAACTGTCGGGCGACAGATCAGAGCCCCAGCATTTT. Its protein product is CASSELSGDRSEPQHF. The rearrangement joins TRBV2 to TRBJ1-5, with D possibly matching TRBD1 (5 bases). The V gene lost 2 bases and the J gene lost 8 bases, with 19 bases spanning the gap. Germline V CDR1 and CDR2: SNHLY, FYNNEI. The CDR3 is made up of 16 amino acids.